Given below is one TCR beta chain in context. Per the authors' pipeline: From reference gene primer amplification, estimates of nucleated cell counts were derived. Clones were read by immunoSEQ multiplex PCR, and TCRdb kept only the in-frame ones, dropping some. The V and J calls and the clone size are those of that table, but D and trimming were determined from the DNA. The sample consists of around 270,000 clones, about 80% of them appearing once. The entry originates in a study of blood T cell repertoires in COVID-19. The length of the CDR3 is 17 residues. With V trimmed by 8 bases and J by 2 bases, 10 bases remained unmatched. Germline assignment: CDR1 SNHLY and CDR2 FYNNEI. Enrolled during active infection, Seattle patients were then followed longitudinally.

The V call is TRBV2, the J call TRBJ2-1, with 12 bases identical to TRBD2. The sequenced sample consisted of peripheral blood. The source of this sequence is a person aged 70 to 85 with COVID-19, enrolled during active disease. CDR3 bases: TGTGCCAGCGGGAGACTAGCGGGGGTAATGGCCTACAATGAGCAGTTCTTC. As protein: CASGRLAGVMAYNEQFF.